This is a list of T cell receptor beta chains from one sample in a study of blood T cells in healthy people across ages. TCRdb reanalysed the 5' RACE reads using MiXCR and keeps one entry per CDR3 protein. This table holds roughly 720,000 distinct CDR3 sequences, 50% to 65% found once. The specimen sequenced was blood. The receptors here all came from an elderly man in good health. Both conserved end residues are part of each CDR3. D genes are given only for firm matches. The listing skips clone size in some rows; elsewhere it reads once, few, many or a size class.

d_call | clone_size | j_call | v_call | cdr3_nt | cdr3_aa
- | few | TRBJ2-3 | TRBV29-1 | TGCAGCGTTGTTGGGCAGTCGCACAGATACGCGTATTTT | CSVVGQSHRYAYF
- | - | TRBJ1-2 | TRBV6-2/TRBV6-3 | TGTGCCAGCACCCGGCCCCTCGGGGTCCATGGCTACACCTTC | CASTRPLGVHGYTF
- | - | TRBJ1-1 | TRBV29-1 | TGCAGCGTTGAGGGGGGGAGGGCTGAAGCTTTCTTT | CSVEGGRAEAFF
- | - | TRBJ2-1 | TRBV20-1 | TGCAGTGCGGGAGGCCCGGGACAGTCCTACAATGAGCAGTTCTTC | CSAGGPGQSYNEQFF
TRBD2 | - | TRBJ2-1 | TRBV11-2 | TGTGCCAGCAGCTCCCTGACTAGCGGGAGGGCTTTTGAGCAGTTCTTC | CASSSLTSGRAFEQFF
TRBD1 | - | TRBJ2-7 | TRBV15 | TGTGCCACCAGGACAGGGAGTTCTTACGAGCAGTACTTC | CATRTGSSYEQYF
- | - | TRBJ1-1 | TRBV5-6 | TGTGCCAGCAGCTTGGTCCTCAGAGCCAATGAAGCTTTCTTT | CASSLVLRANEAFF
- | many | TRBJ2-3 | TRBV10-3 | TGTGCCATCAGTGCGGATGGGTACACAGATACGCAGTATTTT | CAISADGYTDTQYF
TRBD1 | - | TRBJ2-7 | TRBV29-1 | TGCAGCGTTGCCCGGGACAGGTACTCCGAGCAGTACTTC | CSVARDRYSEQYF
TRBD1 | - | TRBJ2-3 | TRBV10-3 | TGTGCCATCTCTGGACAGGGCACAGATACGCGGTATTTT | CAISGQGTDTRYF
TRBD2 | - | TRBJ2-1 | TRBV28 | TGTGCCATTCGCTCTGGCGGGAGTATTTACAATGAGCAGTTCTTC | CAIRSGGSIYNEQFF
- | - | TRBJ1-2 | TRBV2 | TGTGCCAGCAGTGCTGGCAGAGAATCCTATGGCTACACCTTC | CASSAGRESYGYTF
- | many | TRBJ2-7 | TRBV20-1 | TGCAGTGCTAGAGAGGAGGGGAGTATTTCCTACGAGCAGTACTTC | CSAREEGSISYEQYF
- | - | TRBJ2-7 | TRBV25-1 | TGTGCCAGCAGTGAAGCAGGGGTTCTGGACGAGCAGTACTTC | CASSEAGVLDEQYF
TRBD2 | - | TRBJ2-1 | TRBV20-1 | TGCAGTGCTAGTGTGACTAGCGGGGCCTACAATGAGCAGTTCTTC | CSASVTSGAYNEQFF
TRBD2 | - | TRBJ2-7 | TRBV6-5 | TGTGCCAGCCGCGGGGCTAGCGGGAGTAGTTACGAGCAGTACTTC | CASRGASGSSYEQYF
- | few | TRBJ2-6 | TRBV5-4 | TGTGCCAGCAGCTCGCTAGCATCCGGGGCCAACGTCCTGACTTTC | CASSSLASGANVLTF
TRBD1 | few | TRBJ1-2 | TRBV20-1 | TGCAGTGCCACCGGGACAGGTTATGGCTACACCTTC | CSATGTGYGYTF
TRBD2 | - | TRBJ2-7 | TRBV6-5 | TGTGCCAGCAGTTCCGGACTAGCGGGGTTCTACGAGCAGTACTTC | CASSSGLAGFYEQYF
- | few | TRBJ2-7 | TRBV10-3 | TGTGCCATCAGTGCCTTGGCTAGTTTTGCCTACGAGCAGTACTTC | CAISALASFAYEQYF
TRBD1 | - | TRBJ2-5 | TRBV12-3/TRBV12-4 | TGTGCCAGCAGTTCCGGGACAGGACAGTGGGAGACCCAGTACTTC | CASSSGTGQWETQYF
TRBD1 | - | TRBJ2-7 | TRBV10-3 | TGTGCCATCAGTGAGTCCGACAGGGGGCAGTCCTACGAGCAGTACTTC | CAISESDRGQSYEQYF
- | few | TRBJ2-7 | TRBV12-3/TRBV12-4 | TGTGCCAGCAAAAGTCAAGGCGGTTCCTACGAGCAGTACTTC | CASKSQGGSYEQYF
- | - | TRBJ2-1 | TRBV18 | TGTGCCAGCTCACCATCCCGGGACACAAGAGGCCGGAGCTCCTACAATGAGCAGTTCTTC | CASSPSRDTRGRSSYNEQFF
- | - | TRBJ2-1 | TRBV7-2 | TGTGCCAGCAGCTCCCCTAAACGGAATGAGCAGTTCTTC | CASSSPKRNEQFF
- | few | TRBJ1-1 | TRBV12-3/TRBV12-4 | TGTGCCAGCAGTTTTTTGAACACTGAAGCTTTCTTT | CASSFLNTEAFF
- | once | TRBJ2-7 | TRBV23-1 | TGCGCCAGCAGTCGTGGACCGCACCGCTACGAGCAGTACTTC | CASSRGPHRYEQYF
TRBD2 | once | TRBJ2-3 | TRBV20-1 | TGCAGTTCTAGTGGACTAGCGACTAGCACAGATACGCAGTATTTT | CSSSGLATSTDTQYF
TRBD1 | few | TRBJ1-2 | TRBV7-6 | TGTGCCAGCAGCTTAGCGACAGGGTGGGACTATGGCTACACCTTC | CASSLATGWDYGYTF
- | - | TRBJ2-3 | TRBV21-1 | TGTGCCAGCAGCAAGCCACTCAGTTCGACGGCAGATACGCAGTATTTT | CASSKPLSSTADTQYF
- | few | TRBJ2-5 | TRBV5-5 | TGTGCCAGCCTGCTTGGGACTTCAATTCGGGAGACCCAGTACTTC | CASLLGTSIRETQYF
- | - | TRBJ1-3 | TRBV5-1 | TGCGCCAGCAGCTTGGTGGGGGCTGACGGAAACACCATATATTTT | CASSLVGADGNTIYF
- | - | TRBJ2-4 | TRBV9 | TGTGCCAGCAGCCCGCCCGACGGGGCAGATTTCAAAAACATTCAGTACTTC | CASSPPDGADFKNIQYF
- | - | TRBJ1-1 | TRBV27 | TGTGCCAGCAGTTTACTTACTGGCTCGAACACTGAAGCTTTCTTT | CASSLLTGSNTEAFF
TRBD2 | - | TRBJ2-7 | TRBV29-1 | TGCAGCGTGGTTCGGACTAGCGGGAGCTCCTACGAGCAGTACTTC | CSVVRTSGSSYEQYF
- | - | TRBJ1-2 | TRBV6-5 | TGTGCCAGCAGTAGCATTGGGCAGGGGCCAAGAGGCTACACCTTC | CASSSIGQGPRGYTF
TRBD1 | - | TRBJ1-2 | TRBV29-1 | TGCAGCGTTGAAGGATCAGGACAGGGGTCCTATGGCTACACCTTC | CSVEGSGQGSYGYTF
- | - | TRBJ2-1 | TRBV20-1 | TGCAGTGCCAGGACTCGGGGGCATGCCTACAATGAGCAGTTCTTC | CSARTRGHAYNEQFF
- | - | TRBJ2-7 | TRBV7-6 | TGTACCAGCAGCTTAAGTTCAGTGGGCTACTACGAGCAGTACTTC | CTSSLSSVGYYEQYF
TRBD2 | - | TRBJ2-7 | TRBV12-3/TRBV12-4 | TGTGCCAGCAGGATGGGCGGGACTAGCGGCTACGAGCAGTACTTC | CASRMGGTSGYEQYF
- | few | TRBJ2-1 | TRBV3-1 | TGTGCCAGCAGCCAAGTCCTTAGGGATGAGCAGTTCTTC | CASSQVLRDEQFF
- | - | TRBJ2-1 | TRBV6-1 | TGTGCCAGCGAGTGGGAATTCTACAATGAGCAGTTCTTC | CASEWEFYNEQFF